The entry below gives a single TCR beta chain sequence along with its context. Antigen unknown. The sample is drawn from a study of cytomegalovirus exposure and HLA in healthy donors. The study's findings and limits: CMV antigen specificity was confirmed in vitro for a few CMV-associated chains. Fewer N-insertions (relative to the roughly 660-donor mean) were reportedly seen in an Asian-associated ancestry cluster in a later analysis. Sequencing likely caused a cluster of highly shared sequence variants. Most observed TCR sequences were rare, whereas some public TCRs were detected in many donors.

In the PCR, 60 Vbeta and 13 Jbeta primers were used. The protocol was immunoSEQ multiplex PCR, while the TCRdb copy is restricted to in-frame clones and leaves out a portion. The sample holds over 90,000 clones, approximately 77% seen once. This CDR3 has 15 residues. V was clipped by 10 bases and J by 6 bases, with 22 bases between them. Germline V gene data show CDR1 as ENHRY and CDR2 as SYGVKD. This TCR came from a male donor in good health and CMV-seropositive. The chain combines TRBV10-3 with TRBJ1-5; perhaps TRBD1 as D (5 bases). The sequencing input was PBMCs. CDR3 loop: CATHPGGTPSQPQHF. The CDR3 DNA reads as TGTGCCACCCACCCCGGGGGGACCCCAAGTCAGCCCCAGCATTTT.